This entry is about one T cell receptor (beta chain). The sample comes from a study of blood T cell repertoires in COVID-19. The overall study: Material from acute and convalescent COVID-19 was sourced from the United States, Italy and Spain. The cDNA or gDNA used as material had been derived from T cells, B-cell-depleted T cells, or PBMCs.

V was shortened by 0 bases and J by 0 bases, with 13 bases between the two germline ends. The CDR3 is 18 residues long. Germline loops: CDR1 SGHRS, CDR2 YFSETQ. Under the authors' procedure: Reference gene primer amplification gave estimated nucleated cell counts. Sequencing was performed with immunoSEQ multiplex PCR; in TCRdb, only in-frame clones are kept and a portion is missing. D and trimming were read from the DNA, whereas the V and J calls and clone size are those reported in that table. The data contain more than 80,000 clones, about 90% of them singletons. This sequence joins TRBV5-1 and TRBJ2-6; tentatively, D is TRBD1 (5 bases). This receptor was obtained from a man aged 80 or over with acute or convalescent COVID-19. Material for sequencing was peripheral blood. As DNA, the CDR3 is TGCGCCAGCAGCTTGGTCCCAGGGATGAGCTCTGGGGCCAACGTCCTGACTTTC. It yields the protein CASSLVPGMSSGANVLTF.